Here is one T cell receptor (beta chain) with its context. Under the authors' procedure: Reference gene primer amplification gave estimated nucleated cell counts. Repertoires were generated with immunoSEQ multiplex PCR, while TCRdb's copy carries only in-frame clones and drops some. Clone size and the V and J calls come from that table; the DNA yielded D and trimming. The sample has roughly 260,000 clones; more than 65% are singletons. The data stem from a study of blood T cell repertoires in COVID-19. V shed 3 bases and J shed 7 bases, with 8 bases lying between them. This CDR3 is 12 amino acids long.

Sample: peripheral blood. The TCR sequence derives from a woman in her late teens or twenties with acute or convalescent COVID-19. The chain combines TRBV12-3 or TRBV12-4 with TRBJ2-3; unclear D gene. The CDR3 spells CASSLVDYTQYF. As DNA, the CDR3 is TGTGCCAGCAGTTTGGTCGACTATACGCAGTATTTT.